Below, one TCR beta chain is given with its context. V lost 3 bases and J lost 9, with 15 bases in between. The CDR3 spans 15 residues. Germline V CDR1 and CDR2: KGHSH, LQKENI. The sample is drawn from a study of blood T cell repertoires in COVID-19. Study as a whole: Sample material is recorded as cDNA or gDNA derived from T cells, B-cell-depleted T cells, or PBMCs.

The repertoire was sequenced with immunoSEQ multiplex PCR; TCRdb's copy has only in-frame clones and lacks some. The sample consists of 110,000 to 150,000 clones, 78% of them appearing once. The chain links TRBV18 to TRBJ1-6, with D unclear. Sequences were obtained from PBMCs or T cells enriched from blood (not recorded which). The receptor comes from a woman aged 50 to 60 who had recovered from COVID-19. The CDR3: CASSPPSERGSPLHF. The CDR3 DNA follows: TGTGCCAGCTCACCGCCGTCGGAGAGAGGTTCACCCCTCCACTTT.